The present entry profiles one TCR beta chain with its context. No antigen is known for it. The source of the sample is a study of T cell responses to AZD1222 COVID-19 vaccine. The study, taken as a whole, reports: Vaccination with two AZD1222 doses was followed by a rise in Spike-specific TCR breadth and depth. Repertoire collection took place solely once the T cell response had peaked. The number of AZD1222 recipients seropositive at baseline was only 5 to 7.

The V and J ends lost 4 bases and 5 bases respectively, with 14 bases between them. This CDR3 is 13 amino acids long. The germline CDR1 and CDR2 sequences are SQVTM and ANQGSEA. Repertoires were generated with immunoSEQ multiplex PCR, while TCRdb's copy carries only in-frame clones and drops some. The sample carries around 90,000 clones, approximately 86% recorded once. The sequences come from peripheral blood, collected on day 0 of AZD1222 vaccination. The TCR originated in an adult in good health. V usage is TRBV29-1 and J usage is TRBJ2-5; D possibly corresponds to TRBD2 (6 bases). The CDR3 sequence is CSVGLGVGETQYF. CDR3 coding DNA: TGCAGCGTTGGACTAGGGGTCGGGGAGACCCAGTACTTC. Variable domain in full (rest from reference TRBV29-1 and TRBJ2-5): SAVISQKPSRDICQRGTSLTIQCQVDSQVTMMFWYRQQPGQSLTLIATANQGSEATYESGFVIDKFPISRPNLTFSTLTVSNMSPEDSSIYLCSVGLGVGETQYFGPGTRLLVL.